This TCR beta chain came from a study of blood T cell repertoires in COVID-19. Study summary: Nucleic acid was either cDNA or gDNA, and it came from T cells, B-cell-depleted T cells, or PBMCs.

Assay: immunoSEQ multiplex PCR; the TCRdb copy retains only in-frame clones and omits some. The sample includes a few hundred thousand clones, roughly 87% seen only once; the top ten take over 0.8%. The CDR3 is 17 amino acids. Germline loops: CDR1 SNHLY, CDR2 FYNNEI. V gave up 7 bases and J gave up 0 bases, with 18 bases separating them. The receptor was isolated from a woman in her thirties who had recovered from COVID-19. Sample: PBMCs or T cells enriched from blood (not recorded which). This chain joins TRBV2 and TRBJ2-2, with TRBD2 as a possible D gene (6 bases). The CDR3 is CASTLLLPGANTGELFF. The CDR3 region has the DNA TGTGCCAGCACCCTCCTTCTCCCGGGGGCGAACACCGGGGAGCTGTTTTTT.